This T cell receptor (beta chain) was recovered during a study of T-cell memory formation after mild COVID-19 (dated by TCRdb to the early 2020s). Background on the whole study: Most TCR sequence clusters were specific to one of the two donors. In two donors, T-cell clones that expanded and contracted after mild COVID-19 were tracked by sequencing TCRalpha and TCRbeta repertoires over time. The cohort comprised two young, previously healthy adult volunteers, one female and one male. The investigation overall reported the following: The second-wave clones that peaked on day 37 were not confirmed to be SARS-CoV-2 specific. The study covered only a couple of mild cases, and larger cohorts including severe cases with pre-infection samples were considered necessary. From day 15 to 85, contracting clones showed balanced CD4/CD8 phenotypes, whereas a second wave of clones that expanded from day 15 to 37 leaned towards CD4+. Contracting CD4+ clones were found mainly in CM and EM memory subsets, while CD8+ clones were enriched in EMRA. Some responding clones were detected in pre-infection memory, which suggested that pre-existing cross-reactive memory T cells had joined the SARS-CoV-2 response.

The CDR3 runs 14 residues from the cysteine to the phenylalanine. Only the CDR3 region is kept as DNA, spanning 42 bases read in frame from base 1. CDR1 SGHAT and CDR2 FQNNGV were looked up in the germline V gene. V is shortened by 4 bases, J by 4 bases, and the region joining them spans 13 bases. This clonotype was seen more than once but under ten times. Its recognized antigen is unknown. Base qualities are not at hand, and no much larger clone is one base apart. Sequencing was performed on an Illumina NovaSeq 6000. TCRalpha and TCRbeta cDNA libraries were built by 5'RACE with constant-segment primers, adding sample barcodes and unique molecular identifiers. RNA was extracted from every sample with Trizol reagent. The libraries were amplified in two PCR steps, and the second step added a second sample barcode and Illumina TruSeq adapters. Sequencing of libraries was performed on an Illumina NovaSeq with 2 x 150 bp paired-end reads. The authors processed their data as follows. Demultiplexing of reads and collapsing into UMI-guided consensus sequences were performed with migec v1.2.7. Using mixcr v2.1.11, UMI consensuses were aligned to TRA and TRB V and J templates and then assembled into clonotypes. Expanded or contracted clonotypes were those called significant by both edgeR and NoisET, with noise models trained on biological replicates. edgeR calls used a false discovery rate-adjusted p below 0.01 and a log2 fold-change threshold of 1. As an exploratory analysis of dynamics, PCA with hierarchical clustering was applied to max-normalized trajectories of the 1000 most abundant clonotypes. Each responding clone was given a CD4 or CD8 phenotype based on the CD4+ and CD8+ repertoires, which had been sequenced separately. TCRdb took the public reads, trimmed them with fastp at Q25, ran MiXCR for clone calling and kept in-frame beta chains. Every CDR3 protein is listed once, alongside the most common genes and DNA of its rows. What appears here as the V and J calls and clone size reflects TCRdb's work, not the paper's. The table for this sample lists hundreds of thousands of distinct CDR3 sequences; approximately 13% of them were counted only once. About 20% of the sample is taken by the ten largest.

Ficoll-Paque density gradient centrifugation was used to isolate PBMCs. The source of this sequence is a man younger than 35 who had mild COVID-19 (a few samples of this study predate the infection). The sample titles of this study are shuffled in the database, so cell type and time point are left out; the donor was told from shared clones. The sequenced sample consisted of PBMCs or a T cell subset sorted from them (not recorded which). This receptor chain uses TRBV11-2 and TRBJ1-2; no D segment can be confidently identified. The DNA sequence reads TGTGCCAGCAGCTCTCTTTCGATCACCTATGGCTACACCTTC. The translation is CASSSLSITYGYTF.